One and the same sample provided the 27 T cell receptor beta chains below, sequenced in a study of shared T cell receptors in the human thymus. The assay was immunoSEQ multiplex PCR, and TCRdb's table has in-frame clones only and misses some. The sample shows 640,000 or so clones, around 87% of them seen only once. The sample also formed part of further work on human thymus T cells.

Source material: thymocytes. These TCRs come from a boy under two years old with a congenital heart defect.

This clone was observed a handful of times. The chain is built from TRBV27 and TRBJ2-1; the match to TRBD1 covers 8 bases. Trimming cost V 5 bases and J 4 bases; bases outside gene matches: 13. Germline values: CDR1 MNHEY, CDR2 SMNVEV (reference sequence). The CDR3 has 17 residues. The CDR3 region is CASSPSPDRADYNEQFF. CDR3 DNA sequence: TGTGCCAGCAGTCCGAGCCCGGACAGGGCGGATTACAATGAGCAGTTCTTC.

This CDR3 is CASRQEGEPSYNEQFF. For the CDR3, the DNA is TGTGCCAGCAGACAAGAGGGGGAACCTTCCTACAATGAGCAGTTCTTC. The chain employs TRBV7-9 and TRBJ2-1; a weak D match, TRBD1 (6 bases). The CDR3 is made up of 16 amino acids. Germline CDR1 and CDR2: SEHNR and FQNEAQ (reference sequence). With 6 bases removed from V and 1 base from J, the gap between germline ends came to 16 bases. The entire variable domain, with the rest obtained from reference TRBV7-9 and TRBJ2-1, is as follows: DTGVSQNPRHKITKRGQNVTFRCDPISEHNRLYWYRQTLGQGPEFLTYFQNEAQLEKSRLLSDRFSAERPKGSFSTLEIQRTEQGDSAMYLCASRQEGEPSYNEQFFGPGTRLTVL.

The V gene is TRBV30, the J gene TRBJ1-1; D ambiguous. The CDR3 totals 14 residues. Trimming took off 2 bases at V and 1 base at J, with 11 bases between the two ends. The germline gives CDR1 GTSNPN, CDR2 SVGIG (reference sequence). CDR3 DNA sequence: TGTGCCTGGAGTACAGTCCGGGGGAACACTGAAGCTTTCTTT. Translating it yields CAWSTVRGNTEAFF.

The chain has TRBV4-3 and TRBJ1-1, with 10 positions matching TRBD1. The CDR3 runs 16 residues. V shed 3 bases and J 4 bases; nucleotides not matched to a gene: 8. CDR1 and CDR2 from the germline V gene are LGHNA and YSLEER. In DNA form, the CDR3 reads TGCGCCAGCAGCCAGCGACAGGGGGCAGGGGGCACTGAAGCTTTCTTT. Protein: CASSQRQGAGGTEAFF.

This CDR3 is CASRPLHHRGGGETQYF. Here the CDR3 DNA reads TGTGCCAGTAGGCCCCTCCACCACAGGGGCGGTGGGGAGACCCAGTACTTC. The chain is built from TRBV19 and TRBJ2-5; 7 bases are a match to TRBD1. This CDR3 comprises 17 residues. Germline V gene lookup returns CDR1 LNHDA and CDR2 SQIVND (reference sequence). V shed 6 bases and J 5 bases; nucleotides not matched to a gene: 18.

V gene TRBV7-3 combines with J gene TRBJ1-1; tentative D call: TRBD1 (5 bases). Trimming stripped 2 bases from V and 1 base from J, with 17 bases between. From germline, CDR1 is SGHTA and CDR2 FQGTGA. CDR3 length: 17 residues. Here the CDR3 reads CASSLRHVGLTNTEAFF. The CDR3 bases are TGTGCCAGCAGCTTACGCCATGTGGGGCTGACGAACACTGAAGCTTTCTTT.

The chain recombines TRBV19 with TRBJ1-2; D unresolved. V lost 3 bases and J lost 4, with 12 bases in between. The CDR3 covers 14 residues. The germline CDR1 and CDR2 sequences are LNHDA and SQIVND (reference sequence). CDR3 protein: CASSIVTTRYGYTF. CDR3 nucleotides: TGTGCCAGTAGTATTGTCACAACACGCTATGGCTACACCTTC.

The chain uses TRBV5-1 and TRBJ1-1, with D uncertain. The germline V gene has CDR1 SGHRS and CDR2 YFSETQ. The ends were cut back, 1 base at V and 2 bases at J, with 18 bases in the middle. The CDR3 spans 17 residues. Here the CDR3 reads CASSLSSARARNTEAFF. The CDR3 coding sequence is TGCGCCAGCAGCTTGAGTTCGGCGCGGGCCAGAAACACTGAAGCTTTCTTT.

This chain joins TRBV29-1 and TRBJ2-3, with D perhaps matching TRBD2 (6 bases). The CDR3 sequence is 14 residues long. Germline CDR1 reads SQVTM; CDR2 reads ANQGSEA. V lost 1 base and J 3 bases, leaving 11 bases between the germline ends. The CDR3 DNA sequence: TGCAGCGTTGAAGTTCCGGGAGAAACAGATACGCAGTATTTT. This sequence encodes CSVEVPGETDTQYF.

This chain joins TRBV5-8 and TRBJ1-3, with D perhaps matching TRBD1 (6 bases). CDR3 length equals 13 residues. V gave up 2 bases and J gave up 8 bases, with 11 bases separating them. CDR1 SGHTS and CDR2 YDEGEE come from the germline V gene. The CDR3 protein is CASSFHRADTIYF. The CDR3, as DNA: TGTGCCAGCAGCTTCCACAGGGCGGACACCATATATTTT.

The rearrangement joins TRBV10-2 to TRBJ1-5; 8 bases match TRBD1. The V gene's germline CDR1 is WSHSY and CDR2 SAAADI. Germline trimming cut 2 bases from V and 8 bases from J; bases unmatched to any gene: 5. This CDR3 comprises 14 residues. CDR3 nucleotide sequence: TGCGCCAGCAGTGAGCGTGGACAGGGAAAGCCCCAGCATTTT. It encodes CASSERGQGKPQHF.

J is TRBJ2-3 and V is TRBV7-2; 12 nucleotides line up with TRBD2. The J segment lost 2 bases and the V segment lost 0 bases, leaving 9 bases of the junction unmatched. Germline-derived CDR1 and CDR2 are SGHTA and FQGNSA. CDR3 length equals 19 residues. The CDR3 here is CASSLAGVLAGGITDTQYF. CDR3 in DNA: TGTGCCAGCAGCTTAGCGGGGGTCCTAGCGGGGGGGATCACAGATACGCAGTATTTT.

In this sample, this clone turned up once. This chain links TRBV28 with TRBJ2-5; 8 nucleotides match TRBD1. The ends lost 2 bases at V and 7 bases at J; junction bases unmatched: 9. CDR3 size: 15 residues. Per the germline V gene, CDR1 is MDHEN and CDR2 is SYDVKM. The CDR3 DNA follows: TGTGCCAGCAGTTTAGTTGCAGGGGGCCATGGGACCCAGTACTTC. As protein: CASSLVAGGHGTQYF.

This chain uses TRBV14 with TRBJ2-7; TRBD2 matches 11 bases. The CDR3 loop spans 17 amino acids. Germline V CDR1 and CDR2: SGHDN, FVKESK. The junction had 8 bases not matched to a gene; V was cut back by 4 bases and J by 0 bases. The CDR3 sequence: CASSLAGLAVPSYEQYF. Here the CDR3 DNA reads TGTGCCAGCAGCCTAGCGGGACTAGCGGTCCCCTCCTACGAGCAGTACTTC.

The chain is built from TRBV21-1 and TRBJ1-6; the tabulated D call, TRBD1, remains unverified against the DNA. TRBV21-1 represents a pseudogene. CDR3 size: 14 residues. The CDR3 coding sequence is TGTGCCAGTCCGGGACAGGGGTGGAATTCACCCCTCCACTTT. Protein: CASPGQGWNSPLHF.

The chain recombines TRBV11-3 with TRBJ2-1; 7 bases agree with TRBD2. This CDR3 region has 16 residues. From germline, CDR1 is SGHNT and CDR2 YENEEA. The trim removed 4 bases at V and 8 bases at J, leaving 14 bases unmatched. CDR3 loop: CASSCPPQRDKDEQFF. The CDR3 DNA sequence: TGTGCCAGCAGCTGTCCGCCCCAGCGGGATAAAGATGAGCAGTTCTTC. The full variable domain, its missing parts supplied by reference TRBV11-3 and TRBJ2-1, is EAGVVQSPRYKIIEKKQPVAFWCNPISGHNTLYWYLQNLGQGPELLIRYENEEAVDDSQLPKDRFSAERLKGVDSTLKIQPAELGDSAVYLCASSCPPQRDKDEQFFGPGTRLTVL.

The V call is TRBV7-9, the J call TRBJ1-1; D might be TRBD1 (5 bases). Germline values: CDR1 SEHNR, CDR2 FQNEAQ (reference sequence). The CDR3 runs 16 residues. Trimming took 0 bases from V and 3 from J, leaving 14 bases between them. The CDR3 DNA is TGTGCCAGCAGCTTAGCGGGTACAGGTTGGGACACTGAAGCTTTCTTT. This encodes CASSLAGTGWDTEAFF.

This clone was seen a handful of times. The rearrangement joins TRBV19 to TRBJ2-1; 11 bases agree with TRBD2. The CDR3 totals 15 residues. Germline CDR1 and CDR2: LNHDA and SQIVND (reference sequence). Trimming took 4 bases from V and 3 from J; bases not matched to a gene: 2. The CDR3 sequence is CASSNGTSGYNEQFF. The CDR3 bases are TGTGCCAGTAGTAACGGGACTAGCGGCTACAATGAGCAGTTCTTC.

The chain has TRBV6-5 and TRBJ1-6; 9 nucleotides match TRBD1. The trim removed 4 bases at V and 9 bases at J, leaving 7 bases unmatched. The CDR3 extends over 15 amino acids. CDR1 and CDR2 from the germline V gene are MNHEY and SVGAGI. CDR3 residues: CASSSQGQGSSPLHF. DNA of the CDR3: TGTGCCAGCAGTTCCCAAGGACAGGGGAGTTCACCCCTCCACTTT.

The V gene is TRBV28, the J gene TRBJ1-5; 7 bases match TRBD1. Germline CDR1 and CDR2: MDHEN and SYDVKM. This CDR3 has 15 amino acids. With 8 bases clipped from V and 4 bases from J, the junction kept 11 bases outside the gene matches. CDR3 sequence (DNA): TGTGCCAGCGTCCCTAGGGACAGCCGTAATCAGCCCCAGCATTTT. Translating it yields CASVPRDSRNQPQHF. Complete variable domain (other parts from reference TRBV28 and TRBJ1-5): DVKVTQSSRYLVKRTGEKVFLECVQDMDHENMFWYRQDPGLGLRLIYFSYDVKMKEKGDIPEGYSVSREKKERFSLILESASTNQTSMYLCASVPRDSRNQPQHFGDGTRLSIL.

The chain couples TRBV11-2 to TRBJ2-7; tentative D call: TRBD2 (7 bases). The V gene's germline CDR1 is SGHAT and CDR2 FQNNGV. The CDR3 is 15 amino acids. V lost 0 bases and J lost 2, with 11 bases in between. The CDR3 loop is CASSLEVRGPYEQYF. The CDR3 nucleotides are TGTGCCAGCAGCTTAGAGGTGCGGGGGCCCTACGAGCAGTACTTC.

The chain employs TRBV4-3 and TRBJ2-2; D may be TRBD2 (6 bases). The germline V gene encodes CDR1 LGHNA and CDR2 YSLEER. The CDR3 extends over 18 amino acids. V lost 8 bases and J 6 bases, leaving 28 bases between the germline ends. The CDR3 spells CASSIHGTRKVSAGELFF. In DNA form, the CDR3 reads TGCGCCAGCTCTATCCACGGGACTCGAAAAGTGAGCGCCGGGGAGCTGTTTTTT.

This clone was observed a handful of times. The rearrangement links TRBV9 to TRBJ1-2; D possibly corresponds to TRBD1 (6 bases). CDR1 is SGDLS, CDR2 YYNGEE, per germline. Trimming left V 4 bases short and J 0 bases short, with 19 bases between. The CDR3 has 17 amino acids. The CDR3, as DNA: TGTGCCAGCAGCCCTCGGACAGATGTGGCTACTAACTATGGCTACACCTTC. Translation: CASSPRTDVATNYGYTF.

The rearrangement uses TRBV2 and TRBJ1-2; 7 bases are a match to TRBD1. Unmatched junction bases numbered 14, after V lost 4 bases and J lost 3 bases. This CDR3 contains 17 residues. Germline V gene lookup returns CDR1 SNHLY and CDR2 FYNNEI. CDR3 bases: TGTGCCAGCAGTGCCAGGGGGTCCAAGCACAAATACTATGGCTACACCTTC. This sequence encodes CASSARGSKHKYYGYTF.

V usage is TRBV30 and J usage is TRBJ1-3; 9 bases align to TRBD1. This CDR3 comprises 18 residues. Germline CDR1 is GTSNPN and CDR2 is SVGIG (reference sequence). V trimming: 4 bases; J trimming: 0 bases; junction bases outside the gene matches: 13. CDR3 DNA sequence: TGTGCCTGGAAGTCAGGACAGGGGATATCTGTCTCTGGAAACACCATATATTTT. Amino acids: CAWKSGQGISVSGNTIYF.

The gene calls are TRBV25-1 and TRBJ1-6, with TRBD1 as a possible D gene (6 bases). Germline V gene lookup returns CDR1 MGHDK and CDR2 SYGVNS. V was cut by 3 bases and J by 8 bases, with 17 bases left in between. This CDR3 is 16 amino acids long. This chain's CDR3 is CASSDSNTGPHSPLHF. CDR3 coding DNA: TGTGCCAGCAGTGATTCAAATACAGGGCCCCATTCACCCCTCCACTTT.

The chain joins TRBV11-2 to TRBJ1-1; D remains ambiguous. The germline V gene encodes CDR1 SGHAT and CDR2 FQNNGV. V lost 4 bases and J lost 9, with 9 bases in between. The CDR3 extends over 11 amino acids. The CDR3 here is CASSSHSKAFF. The CDR3 nucleotides read TGTGCCAGCAGCTCCCACTCCAAAGCTTTCTTT.